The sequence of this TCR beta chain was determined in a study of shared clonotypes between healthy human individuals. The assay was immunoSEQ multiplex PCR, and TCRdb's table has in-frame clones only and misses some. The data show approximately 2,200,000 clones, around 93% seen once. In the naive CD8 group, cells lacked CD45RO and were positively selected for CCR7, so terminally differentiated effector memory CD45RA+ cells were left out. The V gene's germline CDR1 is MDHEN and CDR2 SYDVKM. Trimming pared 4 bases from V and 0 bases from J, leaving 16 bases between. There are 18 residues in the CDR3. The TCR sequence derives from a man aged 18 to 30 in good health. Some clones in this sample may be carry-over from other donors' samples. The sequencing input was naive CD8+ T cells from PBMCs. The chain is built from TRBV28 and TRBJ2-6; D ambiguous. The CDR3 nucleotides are TGTGCCAGCAGTTCCATTGTTCCCCTTGACTCTGGGGCCAACGTCCTGACTTTC. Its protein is CASSSIVPLDSGANVLTF.